The 8 T cell receptor beta chains below all came from one sample that was sequenced in a study of CD8 T cells in Susac syndrome. Roughly 0.45 to 1 ug RNA was reverse transcribed with random hexamers. TCRdb reprocessed the immunoSEQ multiplex PCR reads with MiXCR, giving one entry per CDR3 protein. This sample has 95,000 to 150,000 distinct CDR3 sequences, with 96% found just once. The sample comprised CD4+ T cells from PBMCs. These receptors all stem from a human donor with Susac syndrome.

The chain has TRBV14 and TRBJ1-1; D is perhaps TRBD1 (5 bases). The CDR3 is 13 amino acids. Germline V CDR1 and CDR2: SGHDN, FVKESK. V was cut by 4 bases and J by 6 bases, with 12 bases left in between. CDR3 residues: CASSRWGMAEAFF. CDR3 coding DNA: TGTGCCAGCAGCCGTTGGGGGATGGCTGAAGCTTTCTTT.

V usage is TRBV5-1 and J usage is TRBJ2-3, with no clear D. V lost 5 bases to trimming and J lost 1 base, with 17 bases between them. This CDR3 region has 16 residues. From germline, CDR1 is SGHRS and CDR2 YFSETQ. CDR3 DNA sequence: TGCGCCAGCAGTCCCCCGGACGTCGCCGGCACAGATACGCAGTATTTT. Translating gives CASSPPDVAGTDTQYF.

This clonotype was seen a single time. This chain joins TRBV19 and TRBJ2-1; the D gene is possibly TRBD1 (5 bases). CDR3 length: 15 amino acids. Deletions cut 2 bases from V and 6 bases from J, with 14 bases between. Looked up from germline, CDR1 is LNHDA and CDR2 is SQIVND (reference sequence). The CDR3 DNA reads TGTGCCAGTAGTATATACAGGACGGGCGGCAATGAGCAGTTCTTC. It is translated as CASSIYRTGGNEQFF.

This clonotype was seen only a few times. The chain recombines TRBV18 with TRBJ2-3; no clear D gene. From germline, CDR1 is KGHSH and CDR2 LQKENI. V was trimmed by 5 bases and J by 3 bases, leaving 6 bases between them. This CDR3 has 12 residues. CDR3 coding DNA: TGTGCCAGCTCATCGCTAACAGATACGCAGTATTTT. Its protein is CASSSLTDTQYF. The full variable domain, completed using reference TRBV18 and TRBJ2-3, is NAGVMQNPRHLVRRRGQEARLRCSPMKGHSHVYWYRQLPEEGLKFMVYLQKENIIDESGMPKERFSAEFPKEGPSILRIQQVVRGDSAAYFCASSSLTDTQYFGPGTRLTVL.

The V and J genes are TRBV4-1 and TRBJ2-1; no clear D. The CDR3 extends over 14 amino acids. Trimming took 0 bases from V and 7 from J, leaving 10 bases between them. CDR1 and CDR2 (germline): MGHRA, YSYEKL. Here the CDR3 DNA reads TGCGCCAGCAGCCAAGACGGGCAGAAAAATGAGCAGTTCTTC. The encoded protein is CASSQDGQKNEQFF.

The V gene is TRBV30, the J gene TRBJ1-2; D remains unclear. This CDR3 comprises 11 residues. The V and J ends lost 2 bases and 4 bases respectively, with 5 bases between them. Per the germline V gene, CDR1 is GTSNPN and CDR2 is SVGIG (reference sequence). CDR3 protein: CAWSISYGYTF. CDR3 in DNA: TGTGCCTGGAGTATTTCCTATGGCTACACCTTC.

V gene TRBV24-1 combines with J gene TRBJ2-2; D is unresolved. From germline, CDR1 is KGHDR and CDR2 SFDVKD. The CDR3 totals 13 residues. Between the trimmed V and J ends, which lost 4 bases and 8 bases, there was a span of 10 bases. CDR3 protein: CATSERPSGELFF. In DNA form, the CDR3 reads TGTGCCACCAGTGAGCGGCCCTCTGGGGAGCTGTTTTTT.

The chain has TRBV7-9 and TRBJ1-1, with D tentatively TRBD1 (6 bases). The CDR3 sequence is 14 residues long. With 1 base removed from V and 4 bases from J, the gap between germline ends came to 10 bases. Germline V gene lookup returns CDR1 SEHNR and CDR2 FQNEAQ (reference sequence). CDR3 coding DNA: TGTGCCAGCAGCTTAGACAGGGAGACCACTGAAGCTTTCTTT. It specifies CASSLDRETTEAFF.